These 7 T cell receptor beta chains share one sample of origin, sequenced in a study of early T cells in non-severe SARS-CoV-2 infection. TCRdb redid the calling of the 5' RACE reads with MiXCR, one entry per CDR3 protein. The sample gives approximately 70,000 distinct CDR3 sequences, about an eighth of which show up once; roughly an eighth is in the top ten. What was sequenced was whole blood. These receptors all stem from an adult who was a healthcare worker with PCR-confirmed SARS-CoV-2 infection or an uninfected control (not recorded which).

This clonotype was recorded many times. This chain links TRBV6-4 with TRBJ2-3, with 7 bases matching TRBD1. The CDR3 runs to 16 residues. Germline V gene data show CDR1 as MRHNA and CDR2 as SNTAGT. The trim removed 0 bases at V and 1 base at J, leaving 4 bases unmatched. The CDR3 loop is CASSDSPDRGTDTQYF. The CDR3 DNA reads as TGTGCCAGCAGTGACTCTCCAGACAGGGGCACAGATACGCAGTATTTT.

The rearrangement joins TRBV5-1 to TRBJ2-7; weak D call: TRBD1 (5 bases). V shed 0 bases and J shed 0 bases, with 7 bases lying between them. CDR1 and CDR2 from the germline V gene are SGHRS and YFSETQ. The CDR3 runs to 14 residues. The CDR3: CASSLGTHSYEQYF. The CDR3 DNA sequence: TGCGCCAGCAGCTTGGGGACACACTCCTACGAGCAGTACTTC.

This clonotype was counted ten times or more. The chain joins TRBV28 to TRBJ2-5; D gene ambiguous. Trimming shortened V by 2 bases and J by 3 bases, and 1 base separated the two germline ends. The CDR3 consists of 11 residues. Germline V lookup: CDR1 MDHEN, CDR2 SYDVKM. CDR3 loop: CASSLKETQYF. The CDR3 coding sequence is TGTGCCAGCAGTTTAAAAGAGACCCAGTACTTC.

The chain employs TRBV29-1 and TRBJ2-2; 7 bases agree with TRBD2. The CDR3 is 15 amino acids. Germline V gene sequence: CDR1 SQVTM, CDR2 ANQGSEA. V shed 6 bases and J 1 base; nucleotides not matched to a gene: 8. The CDR3 spells CSVRGGQLNTGELFF. DNA for the CDR3: TGCAGCGTAAGGGGAGGGCAGTTGAACACCGGGGAGCTGTTTTTT.

This clonotype was counted a few times. The chain couples TRBV2 to TRBJ1-2; TRBD1 aligns across 7 bases. The CDR3 consists of 12 residues. Per the germline V gene, CDR1 is SNHLY and CDR2 is FYNNEI. The CDR3 sequence is CAADRVSYGYTF. DNA of the CDR3: TGTGCAGCCGACAGGGTGAGCTATGGCTACACCTTC.

This rearrangement joins TRBV12-3 or TRBV12-4 to TRBJ1-5, with D perhaps matching TRBD1 (5 bases). V was pared by 4 bases and J by 3 bases, with 13 bases between. This CDR3 is 15 amino acids long. CDR3 in DNA: TGTGCCAGCAGTTGGGACTCTGGGTACAATCAGCCCCAGCATTTT. It encodes CASSWDSGYNQPQHF.

This chain links TRBV6-6 with TRBJ2-1; TRBD2 is a possible D gene (6 bases). The CDR3 length is 15 residues. Germline V gene sequence: CDR1 MNHNY, CDR2 SVGAGI (reference sequence). Trimming removed 6 bases from V and 7 bases from J, with 19 bases in between. The CDR3 region has the DNA TGTGCCAGCAGCCGTCGGGACTCAACTCGAAATGAGCAGTTCTTC. Its protein is CASSRRDSTRNEQFF.